This TCR beta chain was captured by sequencing in a study of technical replicates of blood from several donors. Sequencing used immunoSEQ multiplex PCR; TCRdb keeps in-frame clones, though not all of them. Found here are some 98,000 clones, 95% of them singletons; the top ten hold less than 0.25%. The CDR3 contains 16 residues. V trimming: 1 base; J trimming: 4 bases; junction bases outside the gene matches: 6. Germline values: CDR1 SGHTA, CDR2 FQGNSA. The chain couples TRBV7-2 to TRBJ1-2; 10 bases align to TRBD1. This TCR was recovered from a human donor in good health. Input material: T cells isolated from PBMCs. Here the CDR3 DNA reads TGTGCCAGCAGCTTAGGCGGACAGGGGGTTATCTATGGCTACACCTTC. Translating it yields CASSLGGQGVIYGYTF.